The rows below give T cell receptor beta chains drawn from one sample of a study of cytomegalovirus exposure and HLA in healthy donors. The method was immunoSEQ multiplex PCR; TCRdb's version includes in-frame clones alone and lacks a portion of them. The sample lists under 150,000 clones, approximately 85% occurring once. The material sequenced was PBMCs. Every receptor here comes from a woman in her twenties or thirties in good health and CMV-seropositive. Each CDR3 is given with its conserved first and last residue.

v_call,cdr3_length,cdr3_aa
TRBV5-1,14,CASRPGLDTDTQYF
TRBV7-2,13,CASSQRGRDTQYF
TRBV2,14,CASSEGYRDSFLSF
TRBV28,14,CASSLSPGVTEAFF
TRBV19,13,CASSIGEPSGAFF
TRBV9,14,CASSATGGSQPQHF
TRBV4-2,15,CASSPSGGRDTEAFF
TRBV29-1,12,CSVVPSTDTQYF
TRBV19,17,CASSIANTGGSNQPQHF
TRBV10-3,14,CAISERLAGYEQYF
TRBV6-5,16,CASSYPGQPTHYEQYF
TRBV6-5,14,CASRYTSLYTEAFF
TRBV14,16,CASSQKGEGRGTEAFF
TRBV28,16,CASSWAVTGGGYGYTF
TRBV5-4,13,CASTQQGAEGYTF
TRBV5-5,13,CASSFQGGDGYTF
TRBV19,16,CASSRISGGARNEQFF
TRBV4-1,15,CASSHRDRENEKLFF
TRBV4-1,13,CASSQRTGFEAFF
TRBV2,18,CASSDSGGWDTRTDTQYF
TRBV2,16,CASSESLPGSNQPQHF
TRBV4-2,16,CASSLPPERGVYEQYF
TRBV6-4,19,CASSPSGQVLGSGANVLTF
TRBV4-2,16,CASSHAPQGVNYGYTF
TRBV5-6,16,CASSIGGSSYNSPLHF
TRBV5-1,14,CASVRLAGEETQYF
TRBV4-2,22,CASSHAPREEEDRERSGNTIYF
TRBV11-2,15,CASSPTGERTGELFF
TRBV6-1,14,CASTQRDRVYEQYF
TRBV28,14,CASSLTGTTYEQYF
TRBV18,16,CASSPLAGASTDTQYF
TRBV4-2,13,CASSRPGGTEAFF
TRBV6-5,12,CASSLTAGEAFF
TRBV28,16,CASTPWGGTSDNEQYF
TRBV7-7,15,CASSLASGRTYEQYF
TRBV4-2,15,CASSQTGPGNEKLFF
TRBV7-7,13,CASSLKPGGTQYF
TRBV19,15,CATRESRSGANVLTF
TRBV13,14,CASSLRGTGDEQYF
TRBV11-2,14,CASSWGQLNTEAFF
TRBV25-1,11,CASDRGAEAFF
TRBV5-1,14,CASGQGSTRDTQYF
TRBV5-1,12,CASSFGNTEAFF
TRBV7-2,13,CASSLDRASEQFF
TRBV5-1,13,CASLGQDTGELFF
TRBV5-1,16,CASSSLTSGTRNEQFF
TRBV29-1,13,CSAQTGAGTEAFF
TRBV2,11,CASLGGETQYF
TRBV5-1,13,CASSLATYNEQFF
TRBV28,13,CASRTLSYNEQFF
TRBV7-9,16,CSSSLGPGGEGYGYTF
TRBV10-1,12,CASSWEYNEQFF
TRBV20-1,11,CSALVGERQYF
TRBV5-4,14,CASSLGGSGETQYF